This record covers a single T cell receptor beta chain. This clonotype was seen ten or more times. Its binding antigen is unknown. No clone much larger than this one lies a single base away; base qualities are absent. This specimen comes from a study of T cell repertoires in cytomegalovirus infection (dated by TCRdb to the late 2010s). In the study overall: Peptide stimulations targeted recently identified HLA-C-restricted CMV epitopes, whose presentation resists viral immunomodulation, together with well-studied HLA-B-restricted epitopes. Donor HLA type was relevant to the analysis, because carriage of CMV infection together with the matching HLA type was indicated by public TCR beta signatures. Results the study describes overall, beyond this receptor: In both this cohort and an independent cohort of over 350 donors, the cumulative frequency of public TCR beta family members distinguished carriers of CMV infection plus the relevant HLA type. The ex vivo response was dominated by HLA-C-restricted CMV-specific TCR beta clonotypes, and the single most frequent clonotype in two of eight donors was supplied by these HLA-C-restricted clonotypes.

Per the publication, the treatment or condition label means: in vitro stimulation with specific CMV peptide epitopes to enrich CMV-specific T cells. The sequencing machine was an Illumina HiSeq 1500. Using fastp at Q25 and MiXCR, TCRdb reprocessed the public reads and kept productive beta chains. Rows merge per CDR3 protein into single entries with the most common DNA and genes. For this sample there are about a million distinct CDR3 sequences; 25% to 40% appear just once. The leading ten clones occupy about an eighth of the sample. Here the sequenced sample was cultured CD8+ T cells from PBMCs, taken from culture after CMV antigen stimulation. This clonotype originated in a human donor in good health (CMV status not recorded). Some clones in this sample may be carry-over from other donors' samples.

The CDR3 here reads CASSPKGLANYGYTF. The DNA is as follows: TGTGCCAGCAGCCCTAAAGGGCTCGCTAACTATGGCTACACCTTC. Recombination connected TRBV7-6 to TRBJ1-2; the D gene cannot be named for sure. The CDR3, cysteine through phenylalanine, is 15 amino acids long. The retained sequence is limited to the CDR3, 45 bases, with the frame set at the first base. A distance of 13 bases separates the germline ends of V and J, which lose 5 bases and 0 bases respectively. From the germline V gene, CDR1 is SGHVS and CDR2 is FNYEAQ. Extended through the reference TRBV7-6 and TRBJ1-2 proteins, this CDR3 yields the full variable domain: GAGVSQSPRYKVTKRGQDVALRCDPISGHVSLYWYRQALGQGPEFLTYFNYEAQQDKSGLPNDRFSAERPEGSISTLTIQRTEQRDSAMYRCASSPKGLANYGYTFGSGTRLTVV.